The 23 T cell receptor beta chains in this list originate from one sample, sequenced in a study of T cell responses to AZD1222 COVID-19 vaccine. Libraries were prepared by immunoSEQ multiplex PCR; TCRdb keeps only in-frame clonotypes and omits some of them. Found here are about 120,000 clones, 75% to 90% of them singletons; the top ten hold 11%. Sequencing used peripheral blood, obtained on day 0 of MenACWY control vaccination. All receptors come from an adult in good health.

The chain has TRBV7-8 and TRBJ2-3; 8 bases agree with TRBD2. V shed 4 bases and J 0 bases; nucleotides not matched to a gene: 6. This CDR3 has 16 amino acids. Per the germline V gene, CDR1 is SGHVS and CDR2 is FQNEAQ. The CDR3 region is CASSYPGLGSTDTQYF. CDR3 sequence (DNA): TGTGCCAGCAGCTACCCGGGACTAGGGAGCACAGATACGCAGTATTTT.

The rearrangement joins TRBV27 to TRBJ1-2; no reliable D call. V lost 0 bases to trimming and J lost 0 bases, with 11 bases between them. The CDR3 length is 16 residues. The germline gives CDR1 MNHEY, CDR2 SMNVEV (reference sequence). The CDR3 DNA is TGTGCCAGCAGTTTATCAGGGTTGAGACCTAACTATGGCTACACCTTC. Its translation: CASSLSGLRPNYGYTF.

The J gene is TRBJ2-7, the V gene TRBV6-1, with 16 positions matching TRBD2. Germline CDR1 reads MNHNS; CDR2 reads SASEGT. The V and J ends lost 1 base and 4 bases, in that order; junction bases with no gene match: 7. This CDR3 is built from 18 residues. The CDR3 DNA is TGTGCCAGCAGTGAAGAGGGACTAGCGGGAGGGCCTAGATACGAGCAGTACTTC. The encoded protein is CASSEEGLAGGPRYEQYF.

In this sample, this clone turned up a few times. This rearrangement joins TRBV3-1 (or the pseudogene TRBV3-2) to TRBJ2-6; D unresolved. Germline CDR1 reads LGHDT; CDR2 reads YNNKEL (reference sequence). Deletions cut 2 bases from V and 4 bases from J, with 6 bases between. CDR3 length equals 14 residues. The CDR3 is CASSQSAGANVLTF. The CDR3 DNA is TGTGCCAGCAGCCAAAGCGCCGGGGCCAACGTCCTGACTTTC.

The chain links TRBV11-2 to TRBJ2-3, with D possibly TRBD2 on 6 matching bases. Trimming removed 8 bases from V and 4 bases from J, with 16 bases in between. Germline V gene lookup returns CDR1 SGHAT and CDR2 FQNNGV. CDR3 size: 14 residues. The chain's CDR3 is CASGPGDVADTQYF. The CDR3 coding sequence is TGTGCCAGCGGGCCGGGGGATGTAGCAGATACGCAGTATTTT.

The V and J genes are TRBV19 and TRBJ2-1, with 7 bases matching TRBD2. J gave up 2 bases and V 9 bases, and 10 bases lay outside the gene matches. Looked up from germline, CDR1 is LNHDA and CDR2 is SQIVND (reference sequence). The CDR3 length is 15 residues. The chain's CDR3 is CASGGKVYTYNEQFF. The CDR3 coding sequence is TGTGCCAGCGGGGGGAAAGTTTACACCTACAATGAGCAGTTCTTC. The variable domain in full, completed from reference TRBV19 and TRBJ2-1, reads DGGITQSPKYLFRKEGQNVTLSCEQNLNHDAMYWYRQDPGQGLRLIYYSQIVNDFQKGDIAEGYSVSREKKESFPLTVTSAQKNPTAFYLCASGGKVYTYNEQFFGPGTRLTVL.

The rearrangement joins TRBV27 to TRBJ1-5; no reliable D call. CDR3 length equals 8 residues. Germline assignment: CDR1 MNHEY and CDR2 SMNVEV (reference sequence). The V end lost 7 bases, the J end lost 14 bases, and 6 bases lay between the germline ends. CDR3 protein: CASTREHF. Written as DNA, the CDR3 is TGTGCCAGCACCCGGGAGCATTTT.

V and J are TRBV11-2 and TRBJ2-3; no definite D call. CDR1 is SGHAT and CDR2 is FQNNGV in the germline V gene. The CDR3 runs 13 residues. The ends were cut back, 1 base at V and 9 bases at J, with 11 bases in the middle. The CDR3 DNA follows: TGTGCCAGCAGCTTAGTAGAGTCCGGGACGCAGTATTTT. This codes for CASSLVESGTQYF.

As to this clone: Additional DNA sequences in this sample encode the identical CDR3. V is TRBV19 and J is TRBJ1-2; 7 bases align to TRBD1. The CDR3 covers 13 residues. Germline-derived CDR1 and CDR2 are LNHDA and SQIVND (reference sequence). V shed 8 bases and J 3 bases; nucleotides not matched to a gene: 6. DNA of the CDR3: TGTGCCAGTTCAAGACAGGGTGACTATGGCTACACCTTC. Residues: CASSRQGDYGYTF.

The chain combines TRBV10-3 with TRBJ1-1, with D possibly matching TRBD1 (5 bases). Trimming left V 2 bases short and J 1 base short, with 8 bases between. Germline CDR1 is ENHRY and CDR2 is SYGVKD. The CDR3 is 14 amino acids. The CDR3 DNA sequence: TGTGCCATCAGTGAGAGTGGGGGGAACACTGAAGCTTTCTTT. It encodes CAISESGGNTEAFF.

This chain connects TRBV11-3 to TRBJ2-7; possible D gene TRBD1, 5 bases. The CDR3 totals 14 residues. From germline, CDR1 is SGHNT and CDR2 YENEEA. V shed 1 base and J shed 0 bases, with 7 bases lying between them. Written as DNA, the CDR3 is TGTGCCAGCAGCTTAGTCAGGGTCTCCTACGAGCAGTACTTC. Translating it yields CASSLVRVSYEQYF.

This chain joins TRBV11-2 and TRBJ2-1, with 12 bases fitting TRBD1. After removal of 5 bases from V and 9 bases from J, the junction contained 11 bases not matched to a gene. Germline CDR1 is SGHAT and CDR2 is FQNNGV. The CDR3 is made up of 16 amino acids. CDR3 loop: CASSPTGTGGWGEQFF. Here the CDR3 DNA reads TGTGCCAGCAGCCCGACCGGGACAGGGGGCTGGGGTGAGCAGTTCTTC.

This clone showed up just once. The V gene is TRBV6-5, the J gene TRBJ1-1, with D unresolved. Deletions cut 5 bases from V and 1 base from J, with 14 bases between. Germline V gene lookup returns CDR1 MNHEY and CDR2 SVGAGI. This CDR3 has 15 residues. The CDR3 sequence: CASSRRMGGNTEAFF. The CDR3 nucleotides are TGTGCCAGCAGTCGACGGATGGGTGGGAACACTGAAGCTTTCTTT.

V and J are TRBV7-9 and TRBJ2-7; D gene uncertain. The CDR3 covers 14 residues. Trimming cost V 1 base and J 5 bases, with 12 bases left between them. Germline values: CDR1 SEHNR, CDR2 FQNEAQ (reference sequence). CDR3 loop: CASSLGLPGDEQYF. The CDR3 nucleotides are TGTGCCAGCAGCTTAGGTCTACCGGGCGACGAGCAGTACTTC. Using reference TRBV7-9 and TRBJ2-7 for the parts outside the CDR3, the full variable domain is DTGVSQNPRHKITKRGQNVTFRCDPISEHNRLYWYRQTLGQGPEFLTYFQNEAQLEKSRLLSDRFSAERPKGSFSTLEIQRTEQGDSAMYLCASSLGLPGDEQYFGPGTRLTVT.

The V and J genes are TRBV28 and TRBJ1-6; D is unresolved. Germline V gene lookup returns CDR1 MDHEN and CDR2 SYDVKM. This CDR3 has 14 residues. The V end was cut by 2 bases, the J end by 8 bases, with 10 bases between. The CDR3 is CASSLRTSDSPLHF. DNA of the CDR3: TGTGCCAGCAGTTTACGGACCAGCGATTCACCCCTCCACTTT.

The gene calls are TRBV2 and TRBJ2-2; TRBD1 matches at 9 bases. The CDR3 runs 17 residues. CDR1 is SNHLY, CDR2 FYNNEI, per germline. Trimming cost V 6 bases and J 1 base; bases outside gene matches: 9. CDR3 sequence reads: CASSLRQGEENTGELFF. CDR3 in DNA: TGTGCCAGCAGCCTACGACAGGGGGAAGAGAACACCGGGGAGCTGTTTTTT.

The chain employs TRBV7-3 and TRBJ2-1; 16 bases agree with TRBD2. Losses at the gene ends were 3 bases for V and 7 bases for J; bases not matched to a gene: 15. This CDR3 is built from 20 residues. Germline CDR1 and CDR2: SGHTA and FQGTGA. The CDR3 region is CASSLTGLAGGPRRRNEQFF. CDR3 nucleotides: TGTGCCAGCAGCTTGACGGGACTAGCGGGAGGGCCTAGACGAAGGAATGAGCAGTTCTTC.

The chain couples TRBV5-4 to TRBJ1-4; D possibly corresponds to TRBD1 (5 bases). The CDR3 has 16 amino acids. V was trimmed by 2 bases and J by 4 bases, leaving 15 bases between them. In germline, CDR1 is SGHNT, CDR2 YYREEE (reference sequence). CDR3 region: CASSFVGAQGNEKLFF. The CDR3 bases are TGTGCCAGCAGCTTTGTAGGGGCGCAGGGTAATGAAAAACTGTTTTTT. The complete variable domain, with remaining parts taken from reference TRBV5-4 and TRBJ1-4, reads ETGVTQSPTHLIKTRGQQVTLRCSSQSGHNTVSWYQQALGQGPQFIFQYYREEENGRGNFPPRFSGLQFPNYSSELNVNALELDDSALYLCASSFVGAQGNEKLFFGSGTQLSVL.

The gene calls are TRBV19 and TRBJ2-1; 10 bases map to TRBD2. The CDR3 length is 12 residues. Germline V lookup: CDR1 LNHDA, CDR2 SQIVND (reference sequence). The junction had 3 bases not matched to a gene; V was cut back by 6 bases and J by 10 bases. CDR3 protein: CASSLGLAEQFF. CDR3 nucleotide sequence: TGTGCCAGTAGCCTGGGACTAGCGGAGCAGTTCTTC.

J is TRBJ1-4 and V is TRBV11-3, with 9 bases identical to TRBD1. V gave up 4 bases and J gave up 7 bases; unmatched junction bases: 7. Germline V gene lookup returns CDR1 SGHNT and CDR2 YENEEA. This CDR3 is 15 amino acids long. CDR3 nucleotide sequence: TGTGCCAGCAGCTCCCGACGACAGGGGGGTGAAAAACTGTTTTTT. Translation gives CASSSRRQGGEKLFF.

CDR3 region: CASAVGFGELFF. The CDR3 bases are TGTGCCAGCGCGGTAGGGTTCGGGGAGCTGTTTTTT. The chain employs TRBV27 and TRBJ2-2, with D uncertain. Germline V lookup: CDR1 MNHEY, CDR2 SMNVEV (reference sequence). The length of the CDR3 is 12 residues. The V end lost 8 bases, the J end lost 7 bases, and 11 bases lay between the germline ends.

CDR3 residues: CATSDATSGLEQYF. DNA for the CDR3: TGTGCCACCAGTGACGCAACTAGCGGGTTGGAGCAGTACTTC. The rearrangement joins TRBV24-1 to TRBJ2-7, with 9 bases fitting TRBD2. The V gene end was trimmed by 4 bases and the J gene end by 7 bases; junction bases not matched to a gene: 7. This CDR3 has 14 residues. Germline V gives CDR1 KGHDR, CDR2 SFDVKD.

The chain uses TRBV2 and TRBJ1-2; a possible D gene is TRBD1 (5 bases). Germline V gene data show CDR1 as SNHLY and CDR2 as FYNNEI. Trimming pared 10 bases from V and 6 bases from J, leaving 15 bases between. This CDR3 is 12 amino acids long. CDR3 DNA: TGTGCCAACCGGGGGGGAGGAGATGGCTACACCTTC. Translated: CANRGGGDGYTF.